The T cell receptor beta chain described here comes from a study of cytomegalovirus exposure and HLA in healthy donors. At the level of the study: Early released data had tens of millions of unique TCRs, all coming from HLA-typed donors. Findings and limits, study-wide: With further analysis later on, most CMV-associated TCR beta chains appeared HLA-restricted. Earlier analysis yielded a pattern in which most TCR beta V segments were productive about 90% or about 30% of the time. The study carried out a later analysis of TCR beta sequences. It associated roughly 17,000 of them with specific HLA alleles at a false discovery rate of 0.05.

V lost 10 bases, J lost 7 bases, and 16 bases lay in between. CDR1 and CDR2 (germline): MDHEN, SYDVKM. The CDR3 has 13 residues. As to this clone: Its antigen is undetermined.

This PCR relied on a set of 60 Vbeta primers and 13 Jbeta primers. TCRdb keeps only in-frame clones here, not all; method: immunoSEQ multiplex PCR. The sample yields 45,000 or so clones, of which the top ten take up about 8%. This clonotype was obtained from a male donor in good health and CMV-seronegative. The sample consisted of PBMCs. The chain uses TRBV28 and TRBJ2-2; D is possibly TRBD2 (6 bases). CDR3 DNA: TGTGCCACCGCGGGCGGGGCGTACGGGGAGCTGTTTTTT. Translated, it gives CATAGGAYGELFF.